The 18 T cell receptor beta chains given below trace back to one sample, sequenced in a study of T-cell memory formation after mild COVID-19. TCRdb independently ran MiXCR on the 5' RACE reads; one entry per CDR3 protein. There are hundreds of thousands of distinct CDR3 sequences in the sample; 15% to 20% occur only once, and approximately 21% lies in the top ten. The sample consisted of PBMCs or a T cell subset sorted from them (not recorded which). The receptors were sampled from a man aged 18 to 30 who had mild COVID-19 (a few samples of this study predate the infection). Cell type and time point are not known.

This chain links TRBV4-2 with TRBJ2-7, with TRBD2 identical over 7 bases. Germline V CDR1 and CDR2: LGHNA, YNFKEQ. The V segment lost 3 bases and the J segment 4 bases; nucleotides outside the gene matches: 9. The CDR3 has 15 residues. The CDR3 loop is CASSQGPGGSYEQYV. In nucleotides, the CDR3 is TGTGCCAGCAGCCAGGGACCGGGGGGTTCGTACGAGCAGTACGTC.

V and J are TRBV7-3 and TRBJ2-3; D unresolved. V was trimmed by 5 bases and J by 2 bases, leaving 8 bases between them. This CDR3 has 13 residues. The V gene's germline CDR1 is SGHTA and CDR2 FQGTGA. CDR3 nucleotide sequence: TGTGCCAGCAGCGTCGGAACCACAGATACGCAGTATTTT. Protein sequence: CASSVGTTDTQYF.

V and J are TRBV29-1 and TRBJ1-5; D call uncertain. This CDR3 spans 13 amino acids. Germline CDR1 SQVTM, CDR2 ANQGSEA. Trimming shortened V by 4 bases and J by 6 bases, and 13 bases separated the two germline ends. CDR3 DNA: TGCAGCGTTGTTGGCCAGCAAGGTCAGCCCCAGCATTTT. As protein: CSVVGQQGQPQHF.

The rearrangement uses TRBV6-5 and TRBJ1-5, with 10 bases matching TRBD1. The V and J ends lost 0 bases and 6 bases, in that order; junction bases with no gene match: 8. Looked up from germline, CDR1 is MNHEY and CDR2 is SVGAGI. The CDR3 covers 17 residues. CDR3 nucleotide sequence: TGTGCCAGCAGTTACTCGGGTGGGACAGGGGCATCTCAGCCCCAGCATTTT. Its translation: CASSYSGGTGASQPQHF.

J is TRBJ2-7 and V is TRBV7-8; tentative D call: TRBD2 (6 bases). The CDR3 is made up of 14 amino acids. CDR1 is SGHVS, CDR2 FQNEAQ, per germline. V lost 5 bases to trimming and J lost 5 bases, with 16 bases between them. CDR3 DNA: TGTGCCAGCAGCCGTACCGGGGGTCGGAACGAGCAGTACTTC. Protein sequence: CASSRTGGRNEQYF.

The J gene is TRBJ2-7, the V gene TRBV27, with D perhaps assigned TRBD1 or TRBD2 (5 bases each). CDR3 size: 15 residues. Trimming took 4 bases from V and 3 from J, leaving 16 bases between them. Germline V gene sequence: CDR1 MNHEY, CDR2 SMNVEV (reference sequence). The CDR3 loop is CASSSPSGAIYEQYF. The CDR3 nucleotides read TGTGCCAGCAGTTCCCCCTCCGGGGCCATCTACGAGCAGTACTTC.

This chain connects TRBV10-3 to TRBJ2-5; D possibly corresponds to TRBD1 (7 bases). V lost 4 bases, J lost 1 base, and 13 bases lay in between. Germline lookup yields CDR1 ENHRY and CDR2 SYGVKD. This CDR3 is 15 amino acids long. CDR3 DNA sequence: TGTGCCATCAGTGCGCAGGGGGGATTCCAAGAGACCCAGTACTTC. Its protein product is CAISAQGGFQETQYF.

V is TRBV20-1 and J is TRBJ1-1, with D possibly matching TRBD1 (6 bases). V was pared by 0 bases and J by 4 bases, with 15 bases between. This CDR3 has 15 residues. CDR1 and CDR2 from the germline V gene are DFQATT and SNEGSKA (reference sequence). The CDR3 coding sequence is TGCAGTGCTAGAGACCGGGGGCGGAAAGGCACTGAAGCTTTCTTT. Protein sequence: CSARDRGRKGTEAFF.

This clonotype was counted between two and nine times. The V call is TRBV5-1, the J call TRBJ2-3; D call uncertain. V was clipped by 4 bases and J by 7 bases, with 13 bases between them. The germline gives CDR1 SGHRS, CDR2 YFSETQ. This CDR3 is 13 amino acids long. Written as DNA, the CDR3 is TGCGCCAGCAGCCCAGAAGGGTTATATACGCAGTATTTT. Its protein is CASSPEGLYTQYF.

The V gene is TRBV5-1, the J gene TRBJ1-4; the match to TRBD1 covers 8 bases. The V and J ends lost 4 bases and 6 bases, in that order; junction bases with no gene match: 5. The germline gives CDR1 SGHRS, CDR2 YFSETQ. The CDR3 is 14 amino acids. CDR3 sequence (DNA): TGCGCCAGCAGCCAGGACAGGGTAGATGAAAAACTGTTTTTT. This sequence encodes CASSQDRVDEKLFF.

V and J are TRBV4-3 and TRBJ2-1; 12 nucleotides match TRBD1. This CDR3 has 21 amino acids. V lost 0 bases to trimming and J lost 6 bases; unmatched junction nucleotides: 18. CDR1 and CDR2 (germline): LGHNA, YSLEER. The CDR3 DNA sequence: TGCGCCAGCAGCCAAGATGACCCGGGACAGGGGGCCCACCGACAGGGCAATGAGCAGTTCTTC. Translated: CASSQDDPGQGAHRQGNEQFF.

The V and J genes are TRBV6-6 and TRBJ2-7, with TRBD1 matching over 7 bases. CDR1 MNHNY and CDR2 SVGAGI come from the germline V gene (reference sequence). Trimming cost V 2 bases and J 9 bases; bases outside gene matches: 13. The CDR3 is 15 residues long. DNA for the CDR3: TGTGCCAGCAGTTACGCCCCCCGCACAGGGGCAGTGCAGTACTTC. It encodes CASSYAPRTGAVQYF.

This clonotype has a handful of counts. The genes are TRBV6-2 or TRBV6-3 and TRBJ2-2; the D gene is possibly TRBD1 (5 bases). Germline V lookup: CDR1 MNHEY, CDR2 SVGEGT. The V gene lost 8 bases and the J gene lost 3 bases, with 19 bases spanning the gap. The CDR3 runs to 16 residues. CDR3 nucleotide sequence: TGTGCCAGCGTCGGGTGGGGCCAACGTTACACCGGGGAGCTGTTTTTT. As protein: CASVGWGQRYTGELFF.

This clonotype was counted between two and nine times. This sequence joins TRBV21-1 and TRBJ2-2; no DNA check was done on the table's D call, TRBD2. TRBV21-1 is termed a pseudogene. The CDR3 totals 15 residues. This chain's CDR3 is CASTAERGNTGELFF. CDR3 nucleotide sequence: TGTGCCAGCACTGCCGAGCGGGGGAACACCGGGGAGCTGTTTTTT.

The J gene is TRBJ2-5, the V gene TRBV6-5; 9 nucleotides agree with TRBD1. The CDR3 loop spans 17 amino acids. V shed 6 bases, J shed 2 bases, and the junction held 13 bases outside the gene matches. CDR1 and CDR2 from the germline V gene are MNHEY and SVGAGI. The CDR3 sequence: CASRRSGTGFQQETQYF. The CDR3 nucleotides read TGTGCCAGCAGGCGATCCGGGACAGGGTTCCAACAAGAGACCCAGTACTTC.

The chain has TRBV20-1 and TRBJ2-4; the D gene is possibly TRBD2 (6 bases). This CDR3 has 13 amino acids. Per the germline V gene, CDR1 is DFQATT and CDR2 is SNEGSKA (reference sequence). Between the trimmed V and J ends, which lost 7 bases and 10 bases, there was a span of 20 bases. CDR3 bases: TGCAGTGGACCCGCCCAGACTGGGGGGATTCAGTACTTC. It codes for CSGPAQTGGIQYF.

J is TRBJ2-1 and V is TRBV20-1; 12 bases match TRBD2. Germline values: CDR1 DFQATT, CDR2 SNEGSKA (reference sequence). Trimming cost V 7 bases and J 2 bases; bases outside gene matches: 6. The CDR3 spans 15 residues. The DNA for the CDR3 is TGCAGTGGAAAGACTAGCGGGGGACCCTACAATGAGCAGTTCTTC. Residues: CSGKTSGGPYNEQFF.

This clonotype has just a few counts. The chain carries TRBV7-9 and TRBJ2-7; the match to TRBD2 covers 12 bases. The CDR3 totals 15 residues. After removal of 5 bases from V and 3 bases from J, the junction contained 5 bases not matched to a gene. The V gene's germline CDR1 is SEHNR and CDR2 FQNEAQ (reference sequence). In DNA, the CDR3 is TGTGCCAGCAGCCCACGGACTAGCGGGGTCTACGAGCAGTACTTC. Protein product: CASSPRTSGVYEQYF.